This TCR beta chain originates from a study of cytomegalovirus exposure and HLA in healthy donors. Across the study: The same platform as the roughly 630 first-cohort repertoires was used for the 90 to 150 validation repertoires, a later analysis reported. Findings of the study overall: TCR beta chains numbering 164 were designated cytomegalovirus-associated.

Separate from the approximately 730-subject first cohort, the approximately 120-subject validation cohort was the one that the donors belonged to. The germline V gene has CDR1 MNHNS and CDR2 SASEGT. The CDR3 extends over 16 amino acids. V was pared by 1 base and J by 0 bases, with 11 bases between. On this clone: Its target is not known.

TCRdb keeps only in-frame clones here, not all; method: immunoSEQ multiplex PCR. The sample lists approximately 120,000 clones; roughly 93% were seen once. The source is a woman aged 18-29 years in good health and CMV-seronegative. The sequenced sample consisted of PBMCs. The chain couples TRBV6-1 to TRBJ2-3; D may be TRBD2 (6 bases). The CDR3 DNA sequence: TGTGCCAGCAGTGAAGGGGCTAGCGTTAGCACAGATACGCAGTATTTT. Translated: CASSEGASVSTDTQYF.